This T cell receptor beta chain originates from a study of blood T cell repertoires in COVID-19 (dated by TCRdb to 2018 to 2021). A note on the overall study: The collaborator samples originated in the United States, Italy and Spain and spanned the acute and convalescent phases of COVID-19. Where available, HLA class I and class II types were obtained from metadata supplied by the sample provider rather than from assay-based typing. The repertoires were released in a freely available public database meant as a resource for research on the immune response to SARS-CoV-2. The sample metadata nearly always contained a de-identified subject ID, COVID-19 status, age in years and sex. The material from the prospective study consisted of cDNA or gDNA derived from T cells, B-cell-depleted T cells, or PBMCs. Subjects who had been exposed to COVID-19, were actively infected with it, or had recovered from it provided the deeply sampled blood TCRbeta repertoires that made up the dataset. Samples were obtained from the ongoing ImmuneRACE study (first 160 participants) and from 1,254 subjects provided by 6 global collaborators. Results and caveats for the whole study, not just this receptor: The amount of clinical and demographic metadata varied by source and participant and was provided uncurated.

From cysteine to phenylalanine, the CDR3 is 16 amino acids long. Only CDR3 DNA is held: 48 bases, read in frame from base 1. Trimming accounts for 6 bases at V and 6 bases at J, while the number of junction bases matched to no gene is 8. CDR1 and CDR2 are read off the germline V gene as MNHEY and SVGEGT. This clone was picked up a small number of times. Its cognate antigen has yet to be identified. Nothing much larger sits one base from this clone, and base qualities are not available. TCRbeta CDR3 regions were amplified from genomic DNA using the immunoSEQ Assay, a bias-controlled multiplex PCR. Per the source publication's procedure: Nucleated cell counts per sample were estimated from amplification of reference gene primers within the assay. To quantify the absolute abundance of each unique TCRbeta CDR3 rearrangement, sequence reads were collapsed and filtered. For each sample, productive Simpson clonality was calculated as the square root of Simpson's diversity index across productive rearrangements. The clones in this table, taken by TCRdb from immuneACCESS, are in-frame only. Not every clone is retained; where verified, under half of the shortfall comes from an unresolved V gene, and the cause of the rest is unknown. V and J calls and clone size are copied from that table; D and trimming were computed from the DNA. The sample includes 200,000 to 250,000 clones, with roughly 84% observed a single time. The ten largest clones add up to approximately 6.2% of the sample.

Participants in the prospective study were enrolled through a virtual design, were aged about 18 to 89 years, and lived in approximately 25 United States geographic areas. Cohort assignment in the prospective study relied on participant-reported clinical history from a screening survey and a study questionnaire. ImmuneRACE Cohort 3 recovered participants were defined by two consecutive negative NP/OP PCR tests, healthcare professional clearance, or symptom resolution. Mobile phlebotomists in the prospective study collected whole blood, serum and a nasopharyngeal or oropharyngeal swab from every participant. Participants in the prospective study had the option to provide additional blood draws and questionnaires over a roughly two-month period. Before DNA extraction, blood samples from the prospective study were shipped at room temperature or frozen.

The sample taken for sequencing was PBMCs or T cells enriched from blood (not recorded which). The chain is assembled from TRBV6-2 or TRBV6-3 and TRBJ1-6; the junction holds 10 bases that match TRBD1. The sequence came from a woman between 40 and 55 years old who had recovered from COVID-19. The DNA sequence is TGTGCCAGCAGCCCTACAGACAGGGGGCTTAATTCACCCCTCCACTTT. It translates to CASSPTDRGLNSPLHF.